The clone carrying this TCR beta chain was seen more than once but under ten times. CDR1 MNHEY and CDR2 SVGEGT come from the germline V gene. The CDR3 extends over 15 amino acids. Trimming at V came to 3 bases and at J to 3 bases, leaving 7 bases not matched to a gene. The sample comes from a study of identical twins. TCRdb reprocessed the 5' RACE reads with MiXCR, giving one entry per CDR3 protein. The sample lists approximately 300,000 distinct CDR3 sequences, roughly 10% occurring once. The same data also contributed to another study, on yellow fever vaccine responses in identical twins.

V and J are TRBV6-2 or TRBV6-3 and TRBJ2-7; 8 bases line up with TRBD2. The receptor was derived from a woman aged 18-29 years in good health. The sample consisted of CD8+ T cells sorted from blood. CDR3 coding DNA: TGTGCCAGCAGTTATCCCCGGGAGGGTATCTACGAGCAGTACTTC. This sequence encodes CASSYPREGIYEQYF.